The 19 T cell receptor beta chains below all came from one sample that was sequenced in a study of shared clonotypes between healthy human individuals. TCRdb's copy holds only in-frame clones and misses some; the assay was immunoSEQ multiplex PCR. In the table there are just over 2,000,000 clones, 90% to 95% of which are singletons. The sample taken for sequencing was naive CD4+ T cells sorted from blood. The subset is: CD45RA+ positively selected. Receptor source: a man aged 18 to 30 in good health.

A word on this clone: Other nucleotide sequences in the sample specify the same CDR3. CDR3: CASSPDRGPGEKLFF. DNA of the CDR3: TGTGCCAGCTCACCAGACAGGGGGCCTGGTGAAAAACTGTTTTTT. The rearrangement joins TRBV18 to TRBJ1-4, with TRBD1 identical over 10 bases. From germline, CDR1 is KGHSH and CDR2 LQKENI. V lost 2 bases and J lost 7; bases outside the gene matches: 4. The CDR3 is 15 amino acids. Based on the CDR3 plus reference TRBV18 and TRBJ1-4, the full variable domain is NAGVMQNPRHLVRRRGQEARLRCSPMKGHSHVYWYRQLPEEGLKFMVYLQKENIIDESGMPKERFSAEFPKEGPSILRIQQVVRGDSAAYFCASSPDRGPGEKLFFGSGTQLSVL.

J is TRBJ1-1 and V is TRBV10-2, with D possibly being TRBD1 (5 bases). Germline-derived CDR1 and CDR2 are WSHSY and SAAADI. Deletions cut 3 bases from V and 1 base from J, with 9 bases between. The CDR3 has 14 residues. The CDR3 is CASSETTGNTEAFF. The DNA of the CDR3 is TGCGCCAGCAGTGAAACAACAGGGAACACTGAAGCTTTCTTT.

Note on this clone: In the same sample, other DNA sequences code for this CDR3. This chain joins TRBV7-2 and TRBJ2-1; tentatively, D is TRBD1 or TRBD2 (5 bases each). The CDR3 is made up of 14 amino acids. Germline V gene data show CDR1 as SGHTA and CDR2 as FQGNSA. V shed 1 base and J shed 4 bases, with 8 bases lying between them. The chain's CDR3 is CASSLDGTYNEQFF. The CDR3 coding sequence is TGTGCCAGCAGCTTAGACGGGACGTACAATGAGCAGTTCTTC.

V is TRBV6-1 and J is TRBJ1-5; D is possibly TRBD1 (5 bases). V was pared by 2 bases and J by 6 bases, with 11 bases between. Germline V CDR1 and CDR2: MNHNS, SASEGT. The CDR3 totals 14 residues. This chain's CDR3 is CASSEKVGGQPQHF. The CDR3, as DNA: TGTGCCAGCAGTGAAAAGGTGGGGGGTCAGCCCCAGCATTTT.

The V gene is TRBV7-9, the J gene TRBJ2-5, with D tentatively TRBD2 (5 bases). The CDR3 totals 14 residues. Germline loops: CDR1 SEHNR, CDR2 FQNEAQ (reference sequence). Between the trimmed V and J ends, which lost 3 bases and 4 bases, there was a span of 12 bases. The CDR3 region is CASSFRAGIETQYF. CDR3 nucleotide sequence: TGTGCCAGCAGCTTCCGGGCCGGGATAGAGACCCAGTACTTC.

The genes are TRBV18 and TRBJ1-3; TRBD1 might be the D (6 bases). The V end was cut by 1 base, the J end by 4 bases, with 11 bases between. Germline CDR1 KGHSH, CDR2 LQKENI. CDR3 length: 15 residues. CDR3 in amino acids: CASSPRSGDGNTIYF. CDR3 DNA sequence: TGTGCCAGCTCACCACGGTCAGGGGACGGAAACACCATATATTTT.

The chain has TRBV19 and TRBJ1-4, with TRBD1 matching 8 bases. The V and J ends lost 9 bases and 4 bases, in that order; junction bases with no gene match: 4. The CDR3 loop spans 13 amino acids. Germline V gene sequence: CDR1 LNHDA, CDR2 SQIVND (reference sequence). The DNA of the CDR3 is TGTGCCAGCGACAGGGGCCTTAATGAAAAACTGTTTTTT. Its protein product is CASDRGLNEKLFF. Based on the CDR3 plus reference TRBV19 and TRBJ1-4, the full variable domain is DGGITQSPKYLFRKEGQNVTLSCEQNLNHDAMYWYRQDPGQGLRLIYYSQIVNDFQKGDIAEGYSVSREKKESFPLTVTSAQKNPTAFYLCASDRGLNEKLFFGSGTQLSVL.

The genes are TRBV27 and TRBJ2-3; D unresolved. V dropped 6 bases and J dropped 3 bases, with 10 bases sitting between them. Germline CDR1 and CDR2: MNHEY and SMNVEV (reference sequence). The CDR3 extends over 13 amino acids. The CDR3 coding sequence is TGTGCCAGCAGCCCAAGGCTAACAGATACGCAGTATTTT. It codes for CASSPRLTDTQYF.

This chain uses TRBV11-2 with TRBJ1-2; D is uncertain. Trimming removed 4 bases from V and 2 bases from J, with 14 bases in between. The CDR3 covers 15 residues. Germline values: CDR1 SGHAT, CDR2 FQNNGV. CDR3 sequence reads: CASSYFRARNYGYTF. The DNA of the CDR3 is TGTGCCAGCAGCTACTTTAGGGCCAGGAACTATGGCTACACCTTC.

CDR3 region: CASITGTLTEAFF. The CDR3 DNA reads TGTGCCAGCATCACGGGCACACTAACTGAAGCTTTCTTT. This chain joins TRBV28 and TRBJ1-1; D unclear. Germline CDR1 MDHEN, CDR2 SYDVKM. This CDR3 contains 13 residues. The V gene lost 7 bases and the J gene lost 5 bases, with 14 bases spanning the gap.

This rearrangement joins TRBV4-1 to TRBJ2-1; D is perhaps TRBD2 (6 bases). V was cut by 0 bases and J by 2 bases, with 14 bases left in between. The CDR3 has 17 residues. Germline V gives CDR1 MGHRA, CDR2 YSYEKL. The CDR3 DNA reads as TGCGCCAGCAGCCAAGATCATACCGGGAGAACCTACAATGAGCAGTTCTTC. This encodes CASSQDHTGRTYNEQFF.

V usage is TRBV6-7 and J usage is TRBJ2-5, with a tentative D call TRBD1 (6 bases). TRBV6-7 is an ORF, and what it does is uncertain. Trimming left V 5 bases short and J 5 bases short, with 15 bases between. This CDR3 has 14 residues. In DNA, the CDR3 is TGTGCCAGCAGTCCGGTGGGGGCACGGGAGACCCAGTACTTC. Amino acids: CASSPVGARETQYF.

Comment on this clone: Other DNA sequences of this sample code for an identical CDR3. V is TRBV10-3 and J is TRBJ1-1; a weak D match, TRBD1 (6 bases). V was trimmed by 5 bases and J by 4 bases, leaving 11 bases between them. Germline-derived CDR1 and CDR2 are ENHRY and SYGVKD. The CDR3 sequence is 13 residues long. In DNA form, the CDR3 reads TGTGCCATCAGTCGAACAGGGAGCACTGAAGCTTTCTTT. Translation gives CAISRTGSTEAFF.

The chain uses TRBV12-2 and TRBJ2-2; the table assigns TRBD2, which was not confirmed against the DNA. TRBV12-2 corresponds to a pseudogene. The CDR3 has 8 amino acids. The CDR3 reads CASRRLFF. CDR3 in DNA: TGTGCAAGTCGCCGGCTGTTTTTT.

The rearrangement links TRBV29-1 to TRBJ1-1, with D perhaps matching TRBD1 (5 bases). Trimming removed 6 bases from V and 6 bases from J, with 14 bases in between. The CDR3 extends over 12 amino acids. Germline values: CDR1 SQVTM, CDR2 ANQGSEA. CDR3 residues: CSVPGQGPEAFF. CDR3 DNA: TGCAGCGTCCCTGGCCAGGGACCTGAAGCTTTCTTT. Looking up the rest from reference TRBV29-1 and TRBJ1-1 gives the full variable domain: SAVISQKPSRDICQRGTSLTIQCQVDSQVTMMFWYRQQPGQSLTLIATANQGSEATYESGFVIDKFPISRPNLTFSTLTVSNMSPEDSSIYLCSVPGQGPEAFFGQGTRLTVV.

The chain is built from TRBV9 and TRBJ2-2; D possibly corresponds to TRBD2 (6 bases). Trimming took 3 bases from V and 3 from J, leaving 9 bases between them. This CDR3 contains 14 residues. Germline V CDR1 and CDR2: SGDLS, YYNGEE. The chain's CDR3 is CASSAWGDTGELFF. The CDR3 DNA follows: TGTGCCAGCAGCGCTTGGGGGGACACCGGGGAGCTGTTTTTT.

The chain couples TRBV2 to TRBJ2-1; the D gene is possibly TRBD2 (6 bases). The CDR3 runs 15 residues. The V gene's germline CDR1 is SNHLY and CDR2 FYNNEI. V was clipped by 5 bases and J by 6 bases, with 17 bases between them. The CDR3 region is CASSSPSASPNEQFF. Here the CDR3 DNA reads TGTGCCAGCAGTTCCCCTAGCGCTAGCCCCAATGAGCAGTTCTTC.

The rearrangement joins TRBV10-3 to TRBJ2-7, with a weak D call TRBD2 (6 bases). Germline CDR1 and CDR2: ENHRY and SYGVKD. The V end lost 0 bases, the J end lost 0 bases, and 12 bases lay between the germline ends. The CDR3 loop spans 16 amino acids. CDR3: CAISESGEAGSYEQYF. CDR3 sequence (DNA): TGTGCCATCAGTGAGTCAGGGGAGGCAGGCTCCTACGAGCAGTACTTC.

The chain is built from TRBV6-1 and TRBJ1-5, with a weak D call TRBD1 (5 bases). This CDR3 spans 13 amino acids. The V and J ends lost 10 bases and 2 bases respectively, with 12 bases between them. Germline V CDR1 and CDR2: MNHNS, SASEGT. CDR3 sequence reads: CATAVGGNQPQHF. CDR3 DNA sequence: TGTGCCACTGCGGTGGGGGGCAATCAGCCCCAGCATTTT.